Here is one TCR beta chain with its context. What it binds is not known. The source of the sample is a study of blood T cells in healthy people across ages. Through a sample-barcoded 5' primer and a J-beta primer mix, a second PCR was run for about 6 to 12 cycles. A template-switch adaptor with 12 random nucleotides tagged each cDNA molecule. TCRdb independently ran MiXCR on the 5' RACE reads; one entry per CDR3 protein. Among hundreds of thousands of distinct CDR3 sequences listed, 20% to 25% were seen once. Findings and limits, study-wide: TCR beta diversity per million T cells fell roughly linearly with age. Aged donors had fewer naive CD4+ cells and lower diversity than long-lived donors.

Trimming at V came to 4 bases and at J to 8 bases, leaving 5 bases not matched to a gene. This CDR3 contains 14 residues. Germline CDR1 and CDR2: SGHRS and YFSETQ. The sequence was obtained from a man between 65 and 85 years old in good health. The material sequenced was blood. The genes are TRBV5-1 and TRBJ2-1; 11 bases map to TRBD1. The CDR3 region is CASSRRDRGDEQFF. DNA for the CDR3: TGCGCCAGCAGCCGGAGGGACAGGGGGGATGAGCAGTTCTTC.